This T cell receptor (beta chain) comes out of a study of blood T cell repertoires in COVID-19. CDR1 and CDR2 from the germline V gene are MGHRA and YSYEKL. Trimming cost V 5 bases and J 5 bases; bases outside gene matches: 10. The CDR3 is made up of 16 amino acids. Generated by immunoSEQ multiplex PCR, the TCRdb table keeps only in-frame clones and is missing some. The table shows fewer than 150,000 clones, with approximately 90% occurring only once. This sequence was found in a woman aged 45-60 years with acute or convalescent COVID-19. The chain recombines TRBV4-1 with TRBJ2-1; 9 bases line up with TRBD1. Specimen: peripheral blood. This CDR3 reads CASSALPGQGDNEQFF. CDR3 in DNA: TGCGCCAGCAGCGCACTACCGGGACAGGGAGACAATGAGCAGTTCTTC.